The present entry profiles one T cell receptor (beta chain) with its context. The sample belongs to a study of blood T cell repertoires in COVID-19. Study at large: COVID-19 samples, acute and convalescent, were from the United States, Italy and Spain. The analysed material was cDNA or gDNA that came from T cells, B-cell-depleted T cells, or PBMCs.

The V segment lost 0 bases and the J segment 2 bases; nucleotides outside the gene matches: 1. CDR3 length: 15 amino acids. Germline V lookup: CDR1 MGHRA, CDR2 YSYEKL. In the authors' workflow: Estimation of nucleated cell counts was performed using reference gene primer amplification. TCRdb keeps only in-frame clones here, not all; method: immunoSEQ multiplex PCR. V and J calls plus clone size are reproduced from that table; the DNA served to infer D and trimming. Found here are under 250,000 clones, roughly 90% of them singletons; the top ten hold about 0.8%. The J gene is TRBJ1-5, the V gene TRBV4-1; TRBD1 matches at 7 bases. The sample was peripheral blood. This clonotype originated in a man aged 60 to 75 with COVID-19, enrolled during active disease. The CDR3 loop is CASSQEGGGNQPQHF. As DNA, the CDR3 is TGCGCCAGCAGCCAAGAAGGGGGCGGCAATCAGCCCCAGCATTTT.